This TCR beta chain emerged from a study of PD-L1 blockade in urothelial cancer. TCR analog templates of synthetic origin were spiked into each PCR. Sequenced by immunoSEQ multiplex PCR; TCRdb stores in-frame clones only, minus some. This sample yields 55,000 to 70,000 clones, of which about 82% are seen a single time; roughly 2.9% belongs to the top ten. The V gene end was trimmed by 5 bases and the J gene end by 10 bases; junction bases not matched to a gene: 11. The V gene's germline CDR1 is MDHEN and CDR2 SYDVKM. The CDR3 runs to 15 residues. This rearrangement joins TRBV28 to TRBJ2-1; the match to TRBD2 covers 10 bases. Source: PBMCs, taken around atezolizumab (anti-PD-L1) treatment. The sequence was obtained from a middle-aged man with urothelial cancer. DNA of the CDR3: TGTGCCAGCAGTACCTATAGCGGGAGGACCCAGGAGCAGTTCTTC. This gives the protein CASSTYSGRTQEQFF.